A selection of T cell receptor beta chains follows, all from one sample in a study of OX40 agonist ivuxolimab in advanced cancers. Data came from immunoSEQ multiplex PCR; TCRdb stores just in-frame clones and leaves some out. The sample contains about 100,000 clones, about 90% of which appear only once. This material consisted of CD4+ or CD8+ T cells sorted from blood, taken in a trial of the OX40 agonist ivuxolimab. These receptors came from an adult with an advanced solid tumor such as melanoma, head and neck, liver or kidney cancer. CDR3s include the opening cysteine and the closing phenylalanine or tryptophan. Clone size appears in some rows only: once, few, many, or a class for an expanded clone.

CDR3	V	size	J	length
CASSQRTGGENEQYF	TRBV4-2	-	TRBJ2-7	15
CASITGGGTPSYEQYF	TRBV23-1	-	TRBJ2-7	16
CASSFPRNRGDSYEQYF	TRBV7-2	-	TRBJ2-7	17
CASSFGITYEQYF	TRBV27	-	TRBJ2-7	13
CASSIGSGQGHTGELFF	TRBV19	-	TRBJ2-2	17
CASSESGGFWADLAKNIQYF	TRBV2	-	TRBJ2-4	20
CASSVLGGILYNEQFF	TRBV9	-	TRBJ2-1	16
CASSSPGTSGTDTQYF	TRBV11-2	-	TRBJ2-3	16
CAWSVPGLPSFF	TRBV30	-	TRBJ2-1	12
CASSSYSRAGGGDGYTF	TRBV7-2	-	TRBJ1-2	17
CASSYSRFPSSYEQYF	TRBV6-5	-	TRBJ2-7	16
CASSFLMGGDTQYF	TRBV7-8	-	TRBJ2-3	14
CASSETSGSAGELFF	TRBV2	-	TRBJ2-2	15
CASSPPRAGIDTEAFF	TRBV11-3	-	TRBJ1-1	16
CASSSRLPEQYF	TRBV11-2	-	TRBJ2-7	12
CASSVVQGGEQYF	TRBV9	-	TRBJ2-7	13
CSAKRNTEAFF	TRBV20-1	few	TRBJ1-1	11
CASSFLGLNTGELFF	TRBV7-3	-	TRBJ2-2	15
CASSPPRRGRADTQYF	TRBV7-2	-	TRBJ2-3	16
CASSLAGTSGRRWSDTQYF	TRBV5-5	-	TRBJ2-3	19
CASSLSFSLYEQYF	TRBV6-1	-	TRBJ2-7	14
CASSIGGGKMNTEAFF	TRBV19	-	TRBJ1-1	16